The entry that follows covers one T cell receptor (beta chain) sequence. Its target is not known. The sample belongs to a study of cytomegalovirus exposure and HLA in healthy donors. Across the whole study: The roughly 100 million unique TCR beta sequences, from about 180 million T cells, were found by an earlier analysis. Findings and caveats of the study: V- and J-gene trimming in TCR beta was tied to a missense DCLRE1C variant by an analysis performed later. Fewer N-insertions than the roughly 670-donor mean were reportedly shown by an Asian-associated ancestry cluster in a later analysis. Among the CMV-associated chains, three were confirmed in vitro as specific for CMV antigens.

60 Vbeta and 13 Jbeta primers were used in PCR. Sequencing used immunoSEQ multiplex PCR; TCRdb keeps in-frame clones, though not all of them. Found here are fewer than 250,000 clones, 70% to 90% of them singletons; the top ten hold about 3%. J was trimmed by 2 bases and V by 5 bases; bases with no gene match: 8. Germline values: CDR1 MDHEN, CDR2 SYDVKM. The CDR3 is 15 residues long. The TCR sequence derives from a man aged 25 to 40 in good health and CMV-seronegative. This rearrangement joins TRBV28 to TRBJ2-5, with TRBD2 matching 7 bases. Sequencing was done on a sample of PBMCs. Here the CDR3 reads CASSLGGGAQETQYF. CDR3 nucleotide sequence: TGTGCCAGCAGTCTGGGGGGGGGAGCTCAAGAGACCCAGTACTTC.